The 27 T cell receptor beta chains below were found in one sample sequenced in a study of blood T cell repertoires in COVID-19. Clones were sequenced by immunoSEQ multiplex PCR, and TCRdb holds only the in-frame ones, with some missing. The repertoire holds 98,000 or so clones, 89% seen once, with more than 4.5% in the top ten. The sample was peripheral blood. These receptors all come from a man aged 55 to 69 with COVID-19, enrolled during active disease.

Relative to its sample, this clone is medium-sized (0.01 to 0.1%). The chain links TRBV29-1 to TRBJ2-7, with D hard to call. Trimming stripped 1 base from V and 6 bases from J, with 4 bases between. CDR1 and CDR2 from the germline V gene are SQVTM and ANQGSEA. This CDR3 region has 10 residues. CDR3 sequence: CSVEAGEQYF. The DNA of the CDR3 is TGCAGCGTTGAAGCGGGCGAGCAGTACTTC.

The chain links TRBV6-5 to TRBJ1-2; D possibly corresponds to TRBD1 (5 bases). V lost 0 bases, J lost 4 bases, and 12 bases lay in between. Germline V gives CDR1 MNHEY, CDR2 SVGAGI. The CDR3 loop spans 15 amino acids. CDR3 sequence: CASSYSGVNSYGYTF. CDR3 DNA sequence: TGTGCCAGCAGTTACTCAGGGGTGAATAGCTATGGCTACACCTTC.

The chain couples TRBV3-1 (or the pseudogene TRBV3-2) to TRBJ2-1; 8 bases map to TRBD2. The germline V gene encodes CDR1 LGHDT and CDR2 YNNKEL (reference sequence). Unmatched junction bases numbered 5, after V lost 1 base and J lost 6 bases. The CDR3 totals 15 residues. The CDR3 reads CASSQGLATRNEQFF. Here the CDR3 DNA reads TGTGCCAGCAGCCAAGGACTAGCGACACGCAATGAGCAGTTCTTC.

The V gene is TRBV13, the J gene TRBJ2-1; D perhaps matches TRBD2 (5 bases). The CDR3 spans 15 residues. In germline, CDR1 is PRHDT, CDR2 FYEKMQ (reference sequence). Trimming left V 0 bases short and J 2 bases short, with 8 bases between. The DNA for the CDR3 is TGTGCCAGCAGCTTAGGAGGGAGACCCTACAATGAGCAGTTCTTC. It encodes CASSLGGRPYNEQFF.

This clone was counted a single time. In nucleotides, the CDR3 is TGTGCCAGCAGCTCAATGGACAGGGAGGACACCGGGGAGCTGTTTTTT. Protein product: CASSSMDREDTGELFF. The rearrangement joins TRBV5-6 to TRBJ2-2; 8 nucleotides match TRBD1. After removal of 3 bases from V and 3 bases from J, the junction contained 7 bases not matched to a gene. In germline, CDR1 is SGHDT, CDR2 YYEEEE. The CDR3 spans 16 residues.

DNA for the CDR3: TGTGCCAGCAGTCAACAGGGTCCCTACGAGCAGTACTTC. Residues: CASSQQGPYEQYF. The V gene is TRBV27, the J gene TRBJ2-7; D possibly corresponds to TRBD1 (6 bases). There are 13 residues in the CDR3. Trimming pared 5 bases from V and 2 bases from J, leaving 10 bases between. Germline CDR1 MNHEY, CDR2 SMNVEV (reference sequence).

CDR3 nucleotide sequence: TGCGCCAGTCCGTTGGACAGGGACTACGAGCAGTACTTC. Protein product: CASPLDRDYEQYF. This rearrangement joins TRBV23-1 to TRBJ2-7; 8 nucleotides align to TRBD1. TRBV23-1 is an ORF, and what it does is uncertain. With V trimmed by 9 bases and J by 3 bases, 7 bases remained unmatched. The CDR3 is 13 residues long.

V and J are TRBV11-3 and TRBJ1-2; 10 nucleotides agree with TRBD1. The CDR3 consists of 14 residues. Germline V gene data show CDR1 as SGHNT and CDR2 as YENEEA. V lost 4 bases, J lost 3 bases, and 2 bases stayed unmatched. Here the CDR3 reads CASSSGQGHYGYTF. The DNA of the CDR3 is TGTGCCAGCAGCTCGGGACAGGGGCACTATGGCTACACCTTC.

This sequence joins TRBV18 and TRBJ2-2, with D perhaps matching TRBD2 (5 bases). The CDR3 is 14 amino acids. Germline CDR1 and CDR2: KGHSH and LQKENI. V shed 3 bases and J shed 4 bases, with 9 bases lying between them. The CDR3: CASSPGRGTGELFF. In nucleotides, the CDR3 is TGTGCCAGCTCACCGGGTCGGGGCACCGGGGAGCTGTTTTTT.

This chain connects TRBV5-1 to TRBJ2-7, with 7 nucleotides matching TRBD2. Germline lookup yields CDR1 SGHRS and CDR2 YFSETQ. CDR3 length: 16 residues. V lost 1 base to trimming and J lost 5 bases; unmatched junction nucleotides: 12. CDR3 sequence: CASSLSPRGGWNEQYF. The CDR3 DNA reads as TGCGCCAGCAGCTTGTCTCCCCGCGGGGGATGGAACGAGCAGTACTTC.

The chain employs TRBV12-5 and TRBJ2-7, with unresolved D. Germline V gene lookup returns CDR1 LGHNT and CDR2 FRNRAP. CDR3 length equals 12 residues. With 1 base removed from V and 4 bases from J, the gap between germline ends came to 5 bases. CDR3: CASGLAQYEQYF. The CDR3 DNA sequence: TGTGCTAGTGGTTTGGCGCAGTACGAGCAGTACTTC. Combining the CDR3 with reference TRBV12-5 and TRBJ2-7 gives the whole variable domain DARVTQTPRHKVTEMGQEVTMRCQPILGHNTVFWYRQTMMQGLELLAYFRNRAPLDDSGMPKDRFSAEMPDATLATLKIQPSEPRDSAVYFCASGLAQYEQYFGPGTRLTVT.

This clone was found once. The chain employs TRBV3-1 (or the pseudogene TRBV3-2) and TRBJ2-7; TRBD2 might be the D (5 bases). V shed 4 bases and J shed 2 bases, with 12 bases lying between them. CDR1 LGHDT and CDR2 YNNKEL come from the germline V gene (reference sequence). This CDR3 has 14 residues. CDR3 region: CASSRGLPPYEQYF. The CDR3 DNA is TGTGCCAGCAGCCGCGGACTCCCGCCCTACGAGCAGTACTTC.

The CDR3 sequence: CASARATTNTEAFF. CDR3 DNA: TGTGCCAGCGCCAGGGCCACTACTAACACTGAAGCTTTCTTT. The genes are TRBV6-5 and TRBJ1-1; D possibly corresponds to TRBD1 (5 bases). The CDR3 totals 14 residues. Trimming pared 8 bases from V and 2 bases from J, leaving 15 bases between. The germline CDR1 and CDR2 sequences are MNHEY and SVGAGI.

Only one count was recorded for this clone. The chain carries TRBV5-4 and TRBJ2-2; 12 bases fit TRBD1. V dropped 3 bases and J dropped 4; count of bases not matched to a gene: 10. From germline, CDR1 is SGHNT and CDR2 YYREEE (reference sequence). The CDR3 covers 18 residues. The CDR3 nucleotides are TGTGCCAGCAGCTCTCGGGACAGGGGGCTTGTGGGCACCGGGGAGCTGTTTTTT. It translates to CASSSRDRGLVGTGELFF.

The CDR3, as DNA: TGTGCCAGCAGTGCCTCAGGGAATTCACCCCTCCACTTT. This codes for CASSASGNSPLHF. J is TRBJ1-6 and V is TRBV25-1; a weak D match, TRBD1 (5 bases). V lost 4 bases and J 7 bases, leaving 8 bases between the germline ends. Germline V CDR1 and CDR2: MGHDK, SYGVNS. This CDR3 contains 13 residues.

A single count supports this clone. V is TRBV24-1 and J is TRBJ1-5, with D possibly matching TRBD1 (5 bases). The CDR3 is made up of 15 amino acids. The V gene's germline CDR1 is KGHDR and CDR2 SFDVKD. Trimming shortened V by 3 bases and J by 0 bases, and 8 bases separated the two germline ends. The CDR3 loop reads CATSDTRVSNQPQHF. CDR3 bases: TGTGCCACCAGTGATACCAGGGTTAGCAATCAGCCCCAGCATTTT.

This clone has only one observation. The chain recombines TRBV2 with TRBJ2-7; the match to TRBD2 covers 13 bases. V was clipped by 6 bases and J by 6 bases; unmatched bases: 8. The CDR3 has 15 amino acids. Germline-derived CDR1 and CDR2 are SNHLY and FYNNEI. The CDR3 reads CASRNGLAGVGEQYF. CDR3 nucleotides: TGTGCCAGCAGAAACGGACTAGCGGGAGTCGGCGAGCAGTACTTC.

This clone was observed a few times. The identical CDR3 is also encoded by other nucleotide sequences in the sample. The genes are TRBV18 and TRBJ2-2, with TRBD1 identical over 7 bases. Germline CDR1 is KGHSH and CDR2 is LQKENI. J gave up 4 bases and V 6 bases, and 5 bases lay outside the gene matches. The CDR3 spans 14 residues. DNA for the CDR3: TGTGCCAGCTCCCCGGGACAGCGCACCGGGGAGCTGTTTTTT. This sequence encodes CASSPGQRTGELFF.

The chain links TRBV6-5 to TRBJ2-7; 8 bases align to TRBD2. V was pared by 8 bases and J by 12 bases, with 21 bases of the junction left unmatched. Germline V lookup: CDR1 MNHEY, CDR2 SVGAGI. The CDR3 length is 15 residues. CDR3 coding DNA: TGTGCCAGCCTCGGGGCGAGCGGGAGACATGTAATTGGGTACTTC. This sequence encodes CASLGASGRHVIGYF.

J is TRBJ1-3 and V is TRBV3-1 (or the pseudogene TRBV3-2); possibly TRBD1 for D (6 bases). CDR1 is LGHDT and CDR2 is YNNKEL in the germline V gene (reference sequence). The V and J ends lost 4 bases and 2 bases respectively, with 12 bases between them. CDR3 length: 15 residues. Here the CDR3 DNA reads TGTGCCAGCAGCCCTTACAGGGAAACTGGAAACACCATATATTTT. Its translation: CASSPYRETGNTIYF.

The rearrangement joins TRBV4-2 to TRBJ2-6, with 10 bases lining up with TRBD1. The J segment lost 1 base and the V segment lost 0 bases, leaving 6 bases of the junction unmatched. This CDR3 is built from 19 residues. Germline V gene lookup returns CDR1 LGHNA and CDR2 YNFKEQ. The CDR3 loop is CASSQDGQGEPSGANVLTF. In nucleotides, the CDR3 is TGTGCCAGCAGCCAAGATGGACAGGGGGAGCCATCTGGGGCCAACGTCCTGACTTTC.

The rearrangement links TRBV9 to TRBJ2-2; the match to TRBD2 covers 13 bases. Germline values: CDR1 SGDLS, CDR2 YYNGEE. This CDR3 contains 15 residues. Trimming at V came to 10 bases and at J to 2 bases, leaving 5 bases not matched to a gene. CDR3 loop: CASGLAGENTGELFF. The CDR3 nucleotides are TGTGCCTCTGGACTAGCGGGAGAAAACACCGGGGAGCTGTTTTTT.

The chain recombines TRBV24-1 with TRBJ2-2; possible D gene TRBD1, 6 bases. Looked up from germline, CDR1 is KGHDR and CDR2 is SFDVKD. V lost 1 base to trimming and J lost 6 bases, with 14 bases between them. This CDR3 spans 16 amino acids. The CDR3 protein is CATSDLGRGVSGELFF. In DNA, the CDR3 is TGTGCCACCAGTGATTTAGGCAGGGGAGTATCCGGGGAGCTGTTTTTT.

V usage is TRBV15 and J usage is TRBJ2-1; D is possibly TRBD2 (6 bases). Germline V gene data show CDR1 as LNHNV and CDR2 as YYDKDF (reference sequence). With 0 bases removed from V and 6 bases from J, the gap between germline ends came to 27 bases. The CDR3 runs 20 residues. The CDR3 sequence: CATSRDRVGQEGRAANEQFF. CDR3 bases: TGTGCCACCAGCAGAGATCGAGTGGGGCAGGAGGGCCGGGCCGCCAATGAGCAGTTCTTC.

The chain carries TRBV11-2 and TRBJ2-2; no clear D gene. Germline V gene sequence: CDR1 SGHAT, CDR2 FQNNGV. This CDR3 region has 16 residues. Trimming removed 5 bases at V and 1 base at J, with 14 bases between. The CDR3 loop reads CASSHNRVGNTGELFF. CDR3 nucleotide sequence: TGTGCCAGCAGCCACAACAGAGTAGGGAACACCGGGGAGCTGTTTTTT.

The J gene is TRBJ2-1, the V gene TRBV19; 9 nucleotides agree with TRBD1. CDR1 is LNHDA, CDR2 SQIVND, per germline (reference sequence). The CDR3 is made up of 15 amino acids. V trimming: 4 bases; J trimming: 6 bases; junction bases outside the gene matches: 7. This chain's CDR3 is CASSTTGGPSNEQFF. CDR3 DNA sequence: TGTGCCAGTAGTACCACAGGGGGCCCCTCCAATGAGCAGTTCTTC.

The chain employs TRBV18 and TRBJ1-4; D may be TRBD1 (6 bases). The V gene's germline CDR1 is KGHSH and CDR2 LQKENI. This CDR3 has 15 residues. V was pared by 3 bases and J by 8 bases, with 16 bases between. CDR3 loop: CASSPPGHPNEKLFF. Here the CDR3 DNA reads TGTGCCAGCTCACCTCCGGGACATCCAAACGAAAAACTGTTTTTT.